A single sample gave rise to the 24 T cell receptor beta chains below, sequenced in a study of CD8+ T cells in alopecia areata. Following extraction, RNA underwent reverse transcription to cDNA, which served as the sequencing template. Using immunoSEQ multiplex PCR, the repertoire was profiled, and TCRdb retains in-frame clones only, with some absent. This table holds around 120,000 clones, 50% to 75% found once. Stated treatment: oral pan-JAK inhibitor, 5-10 mg twice daily. Sequenced here: CD8+ T cells sorted from blood, sampled at week 4, from a patient treated with tofacitinib. These receptors were taken from a human donor with alopecia areata.

This clone was counted once. The same CDR3 arises from other DNA sequences in this sample as well. The genes are TRBV7-9 and TRBJ2-1, with 7 bases that match TRBD2. Germline V gene sequence: CDR1 SEHNR, CDR2 FQNEAQ (reference sequence). The CDR3 sequence is 13 residues long. Germline trimming cut 5 bases from V and 6 bases from J; bases unmatched to any gene: 4. The CDR3 DNA reads TGTGCCAGCAGCCCTCCGGGGGGCAATGAGCAGTTCTTC. It translates to CASSPPGGNEQFF.

This chain connects TRBV6-5 to TRBJ2-7, with D unresolved. The CDR3 length is 13 residues. Germline V gene sequence: CDR1 MNHEY, CDR2 SVGAGI. V was pared by 4 bases and J by 4 bases, with 11 bases between. The CDR3 DNA is TGTGCCAGCAGTTCCCCCGGAGCATACGAGCAGTACTTC. This gives the protein CASSSPGAYEQYF.

This chain links TRBV7-6 with TRBJ2-6; 7 positions agree with TRBD1. This CDR3 region has 20 residues. Germline CDR1 and CDR2: SGHVS and FNYEAQ. V gave up 5 bases and J gave up 0 bases; unmatched junction bases: 16. As DNA, the CDR3 is TGTGCCAGCAGCCCATTAGTTCGGGACAGAGTTCTCTCTGGGGCCAACGTCCTGACTTTC. As protein: CASSPLVRDRVLSGANVLTF.

Only a few counts were recorded for this clone. The V call is TRBV2, the J call TRBJ1-1, with D possibly TRBD1 on 5 matching bases. Germline V gene sequence: CDR1 SNHLY, CDR2 FYNNEI. This CDR3 has 14 residues. Trimming removed 3 bases from V and 6 bases from J, with 14 bases in between. The CDR3 here is CASSEVREGAEAFF. CDR3 DNA sequence: TGTGCCAGCAGTGAGGTCAGGGAGGGAGCTGAAGCTTTCTTT. The complete variable domain, with remaining parts taken from reference TRBV2 and TRBJ1-1, reads EPEVTQTPSHQVTQMGQEVILRCVPISNHLYFYWYRQILGQKVEFLVSFYNNEISEKSEIFDDQFSVERPDGSNFTLKIRSTKLEDSAMYFCASSEVREGAEAFFGQGTRLTVV.

The chain links TRBV27 to TRBJ2-2; D may be TRBD2 (6 bases). V was trimmed by 7 bases and J by 7 bases, leaving 7 bases between them. The CDR3 length is 11 residues. The germline gives CDR1 MNHEY, CDR2 SMNVEV (reference sequence). The CDR3 DNA reads as TGTGCCAGCATGCGGGGCGGGGAGCTGTTTTTT. Protein product: CASMRGGELFF.

The rearrangement uses TRBV15 and TRBJ1-6; D is unclear. The ends were cut back, 5 bases at V and 0 bases at J, with 5 bases in the middle. The length of the CDR3 is 14 residues. The V gene's germline CDR1 is LNHNV and CDR2 YYDKDF (reference sequence). CDR3 residues: CATSWSSYNSPLHF. The CDR3 nucleotides read TGTGCCACCAGCTGGAGCTCCTATAATTCACCCCTCCACTTT.

The V call is TRBV29-1, the J call TRBJ1-2; 8 nucleotides align to TRBD1. In germline, CDR1 is SQVTM, CDR2 ANQGSEA. V was clipped by 4 bases and J by 5 bases; unmatched bases: 9. The CDR3 is made up of 14 amino acids. In DNA, the CDR3 is TGCAGCGTTGTCGGACAGGGTGGGACTTATGGCTACACCTTC. Encoded protein: CSVVGQGGTYGYTF.

The chain recombines TRBV29-1 with TRBJ2-4, with D possibly being TRBD2 (7 bases). This CDR3 has 17 residues. Germline V gene lookup returns CDR1 SQVTM and CDR2 ANQGSEA. The V gene lost 2 bases and the J gene lost 0 bases, with 17 bases spanning the gap. CDR3: CSVELPQGREAKNIQYF. The CDR3 bases are TGCAGCGTTGAACTTCCTCAGGGGAGGGAAGCCAAAAACATTCAGTACTTC.

The J gene is TRBJ2-7, the V gene TRBV30; perhaps TRBD2 as D (6 bases). This CDR3 comprises 11 residues. Trimming stripped 4 bases from V and 3 bases from J, with 7 bases between. The germline CDR1 and CDR2 sequences are GTSNPN and SVGIG (reference sequence). The CDR3 DNA reads as TGTGCCTGGACTAGCGACTACGAGCAGTACTTC. Encoded protein: CAWTSDYEQYF.

This clone came up a few times. This chain uses TRBV28 with TRBJ1-5; unclear D gene. The V end was cut by 7 bases, the J end by 4 bases, with 8 bases between. The CDR3 consists of 12 residues. Germline CDR1 reads MDHEN; CDR2 reads SYDVKM. The CDR3 bases are TGTGCCAGCAACCCGGATAATCAGCCCCAGCATTTT. It is translated as CASNPDNQPQHF.

The chain links TRBV7-9 to TRBJ1-6, with unresolved D. Germline V CDR1 and CDR2: SEHNR, FQNEAQ (reference sequence). The CDR3 extends over 13 amino acids. V lost 3 bases and J 9 bases, leaving 9 bases between the germline ends. The CDR3 DNA reads TGTGCCAGCAGCTTTGGACCGCTTTCACCCCTCCACTTT. This codes for CASSFGPLSPLHF.

This clone was seen a handful of times. CDR3 loop: CSVRFLGELFF. Here the CDR3 DNA reads TGCAGCGTTAGGTTCCTCGGGGAGCTGTTTTTT. The chain links TRBV29-1 to TRBJ2-2; D uncertain. Per germline, CDR1 SQVTM and CDR2 ANQGSEA. The ends were cut back, 5 bases at V and 7 bases at J, with 8 bases in the middle. The CDR3 spans 11 residues.

This clone appeared once. V and J are TRBV27 and TRBJ2-1; D call uncertain. V lost 3 bases to trimming and J lost 4 bases, with 10 bases between them. The CDR3 is 14 amino acids. Germline lookup yields CDR1 MNHEY and CDR2 SMNVEV (reference sequence). The CDR3 loop is CASSFSRVYNEQFF. The CDR3 nucleotides are TGTGCCAGCAGTTTTTCCCGGGTGTACAATGAGCAGTTCTTC.

V and J are TRBV7-8 and TRBJ1-1, with TRBD1 as a possible D gene (6 bases). V shed 6 bases and J shed 0 bases, with 11 bases lying between them. Per germline, CDR1 SGHVS and CDR2 FQNEAQ. The CDR3 extends over 14 amino acids. CDR3 nucleotides: TGTGCCAGCAGGCCAGACAGGCTGAACACTGAAGCTTTCTTT. As protein: CASRPDRLNTEAFF.

The chain employs TRBV29-1 and TRBJ1-2, with 8 nucleotides matching TRBD1. Trimming cost V 3 bases and J 2 bases; bases outside gene matches: 5. Looked up from germline, CDR1 is SQVTM and CDR2 is ANQGSEA. The CDR3 consists of 14 residues. The CDR3 nucleotides are TGCAGCGTTGATTACGACAGGGGAAACTATGGCTACACCTTC. Translated, it gives CSVDYDRGNYGYTF.

The chain is built from TRBV29-1 and TRBJ2-1; a possible D gene is TRBD1 (6 bases). The V gene lost 4 bases and the J gene lost 9 bases, with 19 bases spanning the gap. This CDR3 comprises 14 residues. Germline V gene sequence: CDR1 SQVTM, CDR2 ANQGSEA. CDR3 DNA sequence: TGCAGCGTTGTTTTGGGGGCAGATAGGGGTGAGCAGTTCTTC. Residues: CSVVLGADRGEQFF.

The rearrangement joins TRBV20-1 to TRBJ1-1; TRBD1 might be the D (6 bases). The V end lost 4 bases, the J end lost 7 bases, and 10 bases lay between the germline ends. Germline V gene lookup returns CDR1 DFQATT and CDR2 SNEGSKA (reference sequence). The CDR3 contains 11 residues. The CDR3 region has the DNA TGCAGTGCTACGGACAGTTTTGAAGCTTTCTTT. Protein sequence: CSATDSFEAFF.

The rearrangement links TRBV9 to TRBJ2-1, with a weak D call TRBD1 (6 bases). This CDR3 region has 12 residues. The ends were cut back, 3 bases at V and 6 bases at J, with 7 bases in the middle. Germline V gives CDR1 SGDLS, CDR2 YYNGEE. The CDR3: CASSEDSNEQFF. DNA for the CDR3: TGTGCCAGCAGCGAGGACAGCAATGAGCAGTTCTTC.

The rearrangement joins TRBV27 to TRBJ2-7; no firm D call. This CDR3 region has 15 residues. The germline V and J ends were trimmed by 3 bases and 2 bases, with 14 bases remaining between them. From germline, CDR1 is MNHEY and CDR2 SMNVEV (reference sequence). In nucleotides, the CDR3 is TGTGCCAGCAGTTTCAATCCCGACGGAACCTACGAGCAGTACTTC. It codes for CASSFNPDGTYEQYF.

A word on this clone: Germline is not matched at one junction end, which may reflect a read error. The rearrangement uses TRBV19 and TRBJ2-7; possibly TRBD1 for D (6 bases). The V gene's germline CDR1 is LNHDA and CDR2 SQIVND (reference sequence). The CDR3 totals 14 residues. CDR3 DNA: TGTGTCAGTAGTGCCCAGGGGAACTCCTACGAGCAGTACTTC. It translates to CVSSAQGNSYEQYF.

The chain has TRBV6-5 and TRBJ1-1; TRBD1 might be the D (5 bases). Germline V gene sequence: CDR1 MNHEY, CDR2 SVGAGI. This CDR3 has 13 residues. V was cut by 5 bases and J by 0 bases, with 7 bases left in between. The CDR3 spells CASSTGVNTEAFF. CDR3 nucleotide sequence: TGTGCCAGCAGTACAGGAGTGAACACTGAAGCTTTCTTT.

This clone appeared a few times. The gene calls are TRBV5-1 and TRBJ2-1; 7 bases line up with TRBD1. Germline V gene lookup returns CDR1 SGHRS and CDR2 YFSETQ. The CDR3 is 13 amino acids. J gave up 9 bases and V 2 bases, and 5 bases lay outside the gene matches. The CDR3 sequence: CASSFEGAGEQFF. The DNA of the CDR3 is TGCGCCAGCAGCTTTGAGGGGGCAGGTGAGCAGTTCTTC.

The V gene is TRBV7-6, the J gene TRBJ1-2, with D perhaps TRBD1 (5 bases). The germline CDR1 and CDR2 sequences are SGHVS and FNYEAQ. The CDR3 is made up of 14 amino acids. V dropped 5 bases and J dropped 5 bases, with 15 bases sitting between them. CDR3 sequence reads: CASSAGTLGYGYTF. DNA for the CDR3: TGTGCCAGCAGCGCCGGGACCTTAGGTTATGGCTACACCTTC.

The rearrangement uses TRBV6-5 and TRBJ1-1, with D perhaps matching TRBD1 (6 bases). Germline CDR1 MNHEY, CDR2 SVGAGI. Deletions cut 0 bases from V and 1 base from J, with 12 bases between. CDR3 length: 16 residues. The CDR3 reads CASSYSPGDSNTEAFF. CDR3 DNA: TGTGCCAGCAGTTACTCGCCAGGGGACTCGAACACTGAAGCTTTCTTT.